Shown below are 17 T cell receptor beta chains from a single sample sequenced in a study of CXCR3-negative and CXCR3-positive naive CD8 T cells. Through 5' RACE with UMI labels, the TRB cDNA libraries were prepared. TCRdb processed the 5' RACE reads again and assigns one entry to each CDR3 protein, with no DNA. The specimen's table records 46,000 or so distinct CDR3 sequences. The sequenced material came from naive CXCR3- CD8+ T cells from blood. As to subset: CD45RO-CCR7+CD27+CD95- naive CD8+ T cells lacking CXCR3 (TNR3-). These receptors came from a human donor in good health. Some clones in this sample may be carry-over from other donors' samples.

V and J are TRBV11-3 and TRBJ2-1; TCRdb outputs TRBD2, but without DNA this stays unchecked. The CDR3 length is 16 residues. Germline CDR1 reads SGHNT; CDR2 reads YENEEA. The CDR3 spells CASSSLSGGARDEQFF. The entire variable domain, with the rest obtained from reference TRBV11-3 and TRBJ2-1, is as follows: EAGVVQSPRYKIIEKKQPVAFWCNPISGHNTLYWYLQNLGQGPELLIRYENEEAVDDSQLPKDRFSAERLKGVDSTLKIQPAELGDSAVYLCASSSLSGGARDEQFFGPGTRLTVL.

The CDR3 region is CASSQDGTAAPTNEKLFF. The chain is built from TRBV14 and TRBJ1-4. Germline loops: CDR1 SGHDN, CDR2 FVKESK. This CDR3 region has 18 residues.

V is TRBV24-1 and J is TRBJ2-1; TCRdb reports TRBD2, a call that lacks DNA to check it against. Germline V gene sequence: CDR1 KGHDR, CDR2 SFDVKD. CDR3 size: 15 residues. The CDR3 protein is CATEEASGSYNEQFF.

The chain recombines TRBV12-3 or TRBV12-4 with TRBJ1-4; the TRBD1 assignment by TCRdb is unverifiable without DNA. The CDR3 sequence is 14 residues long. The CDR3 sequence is CASTGQPGNEKLFF.

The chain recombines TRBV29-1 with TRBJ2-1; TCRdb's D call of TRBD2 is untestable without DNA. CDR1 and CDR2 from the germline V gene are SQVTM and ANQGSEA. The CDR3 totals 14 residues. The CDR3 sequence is CSVTSGGAYNEQFF.

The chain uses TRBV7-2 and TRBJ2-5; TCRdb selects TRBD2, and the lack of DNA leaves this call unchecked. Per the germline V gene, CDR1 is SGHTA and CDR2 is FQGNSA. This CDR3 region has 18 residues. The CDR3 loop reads CASSPREGLAGGPQTQYF.

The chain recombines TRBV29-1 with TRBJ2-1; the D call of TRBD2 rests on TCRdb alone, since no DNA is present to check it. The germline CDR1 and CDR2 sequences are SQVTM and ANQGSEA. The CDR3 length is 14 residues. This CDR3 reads CSADLAGAYNEQFF.

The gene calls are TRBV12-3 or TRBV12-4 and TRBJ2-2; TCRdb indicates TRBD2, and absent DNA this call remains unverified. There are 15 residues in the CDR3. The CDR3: CASRQPGLAGGELFF.

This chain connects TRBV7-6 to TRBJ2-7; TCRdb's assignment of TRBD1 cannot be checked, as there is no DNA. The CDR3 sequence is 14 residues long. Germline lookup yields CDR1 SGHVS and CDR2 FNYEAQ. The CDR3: CASSLSAGPYEQYF.

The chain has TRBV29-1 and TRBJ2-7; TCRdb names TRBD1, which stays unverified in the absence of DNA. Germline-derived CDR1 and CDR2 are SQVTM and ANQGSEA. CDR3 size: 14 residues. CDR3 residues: CSVEGGTGGLEQYF.

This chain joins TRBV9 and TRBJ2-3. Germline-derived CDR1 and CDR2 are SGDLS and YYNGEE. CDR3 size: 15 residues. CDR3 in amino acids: CASTPRLTSTDTQYF.

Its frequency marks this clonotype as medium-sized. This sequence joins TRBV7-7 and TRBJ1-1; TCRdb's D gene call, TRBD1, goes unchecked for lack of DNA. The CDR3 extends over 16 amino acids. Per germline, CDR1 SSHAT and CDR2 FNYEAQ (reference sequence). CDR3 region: CASSPYPGGWDTEAFF. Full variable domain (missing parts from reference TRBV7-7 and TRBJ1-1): GAGVSQSPRYKVTKRGQDVTLRCDPISSHATLYWYQQALGQGPEFLTYFNYEAQPDKSGLPSDRFSAERPEGSISTLTIQRTEQRDSAMYRCASSPYPGGWDTEAFFGQGTRLTVV.

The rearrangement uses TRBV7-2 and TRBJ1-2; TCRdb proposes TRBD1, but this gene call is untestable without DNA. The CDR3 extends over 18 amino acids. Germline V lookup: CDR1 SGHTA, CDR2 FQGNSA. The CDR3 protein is CASSPLPDRKGDNYGYTF.

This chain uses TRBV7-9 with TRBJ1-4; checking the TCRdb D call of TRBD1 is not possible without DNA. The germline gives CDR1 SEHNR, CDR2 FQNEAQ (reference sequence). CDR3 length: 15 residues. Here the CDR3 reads CASSPEGLANEKLFF.

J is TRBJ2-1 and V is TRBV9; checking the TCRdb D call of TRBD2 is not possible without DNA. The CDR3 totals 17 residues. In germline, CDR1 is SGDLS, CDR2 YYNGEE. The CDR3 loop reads CASSVAQGASAPNEQFF.

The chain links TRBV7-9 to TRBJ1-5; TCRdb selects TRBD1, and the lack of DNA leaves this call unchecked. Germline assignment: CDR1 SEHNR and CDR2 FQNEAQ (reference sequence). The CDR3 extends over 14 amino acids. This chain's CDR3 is CASSPPGEDQPQHF.

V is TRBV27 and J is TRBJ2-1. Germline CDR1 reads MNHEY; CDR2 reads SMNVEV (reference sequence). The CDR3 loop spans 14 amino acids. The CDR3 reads CASSYTGTYNEQFF.